This TCR beta chain was observed in a study of T-cell memory formation after mild COVID-19. In the study overall: The TCR clusters were mostly specific to one donor.

One entry per CDR3 protein results from TCRdb running MiXCR on the 5' RACE reads. The table records just over 400,000 distinct CDR3 sequences, more than 20% of them present only once. The V gene end was trimmed by 8 bases and the J gene end by 5 bases; junction bases not matched to a gene: 10. Germline V gives CDR1 SGHTA, CDR2 FQGNSA. The CDR3 has 14 amino acids. The chain is built from TRBV7-2 and TRBJ2-3; 7 bases are a match to TRBD2. This TCR came from an adult woman who had mild COVID-19 (a few samples of this study predate the infection). Cell type and time point are not known. Sequenced sample: PBMCs or a T cell subset sorted from them (not recorded which). DNA for the CDR3: TGTGCCAGCCAAGGGCTAGCGGTCGGAGATACGCAGTATTTT. Encoded protein: CASQGLAVGDTQYF.